The clone carrying this T cell receptor beta chain was recorded at least ten times. Building the TCR beta libraries relied on iRepertoire HTBI primers, and CDR3 regions underwent Arm-PCR. TCRdb redid the calling of the multiplex PCR reads with MiXCR, one entry per CDR3 protein. The table records about 470,000 distinct CDR3 sequences, about a fifth of them present only once. The record originates from a study of regulatory T cells in long-lasting Graves disease. Regarding time point: persistent/refractory GD, antithyroid drugs over 5 years with positive TRAb. With RNA extracted from PBMCs as input, the TCR library was made. This CDR3 has 13 amino acids. J gave up 6 bases and V 9 bases, and 8 bases lay outside the gene matches. CDR1 is MNHEY, CDR2 SMNVEV, per germline (reference sequence).

The sequence derives from a female donor with Graves disease. This chain uses TRBV27 with TRBJ1-1; 9 bases fit TRBD1. Sequencing was performed on peripheral blood mononuclear cells (PBMCs), taken when the disease was refractory, from a patient treated with antithyroid drugs. CDR3 DNA sequence: TGTGCCAGTCAATCACAGGGGGCGGCTGAAGCTTTCTTT. Translation: CASQSQGAAEAFF.